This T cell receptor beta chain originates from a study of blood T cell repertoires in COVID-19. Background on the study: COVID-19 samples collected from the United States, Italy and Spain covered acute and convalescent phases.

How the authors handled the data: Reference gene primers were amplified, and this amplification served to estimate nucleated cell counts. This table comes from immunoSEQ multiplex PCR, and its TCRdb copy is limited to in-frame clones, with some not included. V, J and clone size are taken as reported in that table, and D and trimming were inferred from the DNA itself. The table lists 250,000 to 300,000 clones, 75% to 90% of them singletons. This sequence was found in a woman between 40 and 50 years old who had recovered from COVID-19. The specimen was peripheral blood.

The CDR3 reads CASSGYREGDTEAFF. The DNA of the CDR3 is TGTGCCAGTAGTGGGTACAGGGAGGGGGACACTGAAGCTTTCTTT. This chain joins TRBV19 and TRBJ1-1; perhaps TRBD1 as D (6 bases). Germline lookup yields CDR1 LNHDA and CDR2 SQIVND (reference sequence). V was trimmed by 5 bases and J by 3 bases, leaving 16 bases between them. The CDR3 contains 15 residues.